Included here is one TCR beta chain sequence, with context. As yet, its antigen is unknown. These data belong to a study of yellow fever vaccine responses in identical twins. General study points: Twins showed a vaccine T cell response that reportedly seemed partly convergent, partly personalized.

A single record per CDR3 protein comes from TCRdb applying MiXCR to the RT-PCR reads. The sample lists about 13,000 distinct CDR3 sequences; about four fifths were seen once. Per the germline V gene, CDR1 is LGHDT and CDR2 is YNNKEL (reference sequence). V lost 5 bases to trimming and J lost 2 bases; unmatched junction nucleotides: 9. The CDR3 has 15 residues. The sequence was collected from a woman aged 18-29 years who received the yellow fever vaccine. Material: T cells from blood (PBMCs), unsorted or a sorted subset (not recorded which), obtained before or after yellow fever vaccination (not recorded which). This chain links TRBV3-1 with TRBJ2-7; 7 positions agree with TRBD1. CDR3 sequence reads: CASSYDRVLPYEQYF. As DNA, the CDR3 is TGTGCCAGCAGCTACGACAGGGTGCTTCCCTACGAGCAGTACTTC.